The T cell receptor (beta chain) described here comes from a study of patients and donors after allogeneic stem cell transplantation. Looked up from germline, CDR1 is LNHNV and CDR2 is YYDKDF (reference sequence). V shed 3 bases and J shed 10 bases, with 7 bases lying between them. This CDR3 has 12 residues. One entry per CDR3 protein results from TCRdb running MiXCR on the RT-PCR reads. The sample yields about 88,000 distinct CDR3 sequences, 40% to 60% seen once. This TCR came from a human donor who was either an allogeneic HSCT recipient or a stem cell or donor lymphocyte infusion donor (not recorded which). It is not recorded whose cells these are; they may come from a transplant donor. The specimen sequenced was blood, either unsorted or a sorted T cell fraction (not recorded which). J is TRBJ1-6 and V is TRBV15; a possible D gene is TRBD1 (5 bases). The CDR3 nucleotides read TGTGCCACCAGCAGGACAGCCTCACCCCTCCACTTT. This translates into CATSRTASPLHF.